This passage covers 26 T cell receptor beta chains from one sample sequenced in a study of spatial heterogeneity in lung cancer. TCRdb re-derived calls from the 5' RACE reads in MiXCR, one entry per CDR3 protein. The sample contains about 5,700 distinct CDR3 sequences, about an eighth of which appear only once. Noted time point: sample taken at primary tumor resection. The sample was lung tissue, taken at surgery. These receptor sequences come from a human donor with early-stage non-small cell lung cancer.

Comments on this clonotype: This beta chain is an unintended read in a library built for alpha chains; its size means little. The V and J genes are TRBV28 and TRBJ1-1, with D possibly being TRBD1 (6 bases). Deletions cut 0 bases from V and 4 bases from J, with 12 bases between. CDR1 is MDHEN and CDR2 is SYDVKM in the germline V gene. The CDR3 has 15 amino acids. The CDR3, as DNA: TGTGCCAGCAGTTTATGGGACAGAGGAGCCACTGAAGCTTTCTTT. Translated: CASSLWDRGATEAFF.

Ten or more counts support this clonotype. As an off-target read in a library built for alpha chains, this beta chain has a frequency of little significance. J is TRBJ2-6 and V is TRBV27; the match to TRBD2 covers 12 bases. CDR1 is MNHEY and CDR2 is SMNVEV in the germline V gene (reference sequence). The CDR3 extends over 19 amino acids. V was pared by 5 bases and J by 0 bases, with 8 bases of the junction left unmatched. CDR3 residues: CASSALAGGLPSGANVLTF. In nucleotides, the CDR3 is TGTGCCAGCAGTGCTCTAGCGGGAGGGCTCCCCTCTGGGGCCAACGTCCTGACTTTC.

A remark on this clonotype: For a library built for alpha chains, this beta chain is a stray read; little rests on its size. The chain links TRBV4-3 to TRBJ1-4; 7 nucleotides line up with TRBD1. CDR1 and CDR2 (germline): LGHNA, YSLEER. The V gene end was trimmed by 0 bases and the J gene end by 5 bases; junction bases not matched to a gene: 6. The length of the CDR3 is 16 residues. CDR3 DNA sequence: TGCGCCAGCAGCCAAGAGAGGAGACAGGGAAATGAAAAACTGTTTTTT. It specifies CASSQERRQGNEKLFF.

This clonotype is classed as medium-sized. A library prepared for alpha chains yielded this beta chain as an off-target read; its size is of little meaning. The CDR3 region has the DNA TGTGCCAGCAGCTTTTGGGCGGGACCGAGCTCCTACGAGCAGTACTTC. It yields the protein CASSFWAGPSSYEQYF. V gene TRBV7-2 combines with J gene TRBJ2-7, with a weak D call TRBD2 (6 bases). There are 16 residues in the CDR3. Between the trimmed V and J ends, which lost 3 bases and 0 bases, there was a span of 15 bases. Germline V gene data show CDR1 as SGHTA and CDR2 as FQGNSA.

Details on this clonotype: Since the library was made to target alpha chains, this beta chain is a stray read and its abundance is not meaningful. CDR3 coding DNA: TGTGCCAGCAGCTTAGTCGGTGATACTGAAGCTTTCTTT. This sequence encodes CASSLVGDTEAFF. The chain joins TRBV7-2 to TRBJ1-1, with D unclear. In germline, CDR1 is SGHTA, CDR2 FQGNSA. V lost 1 base to trimming and J lost 5 bases, with 8 bases between them. This CDR3 region has 13 residues.

This clonotype was recorded at least ten times. Within a library made for alpha chains, this beta chain is off target, and its count is uninformative. The V gene is TRBV30, the J gene TRBJ2-3, with 10 bases fitting TRBD2. The germline gives CDR1 GTSNPN, CDR2 SVGIG (reference sequence). Trimming cost V 2 bases and J 0 bases; bases outside gene matches: 5. The CDR3 consists of 16 residues. This CDR3 reads CAWSRGLAFSTDTQYF. CDR3 sequence (DNA): TGTGCCTGGAGTAGGGGACTAGCGTTTAGCACAGATACGCAGTATTTT.

This clonotype appeared many times. With the library built for alpha chains, this beta chain is off target and its frequency is not meaningful. The chain links TRBV4-2 to TRBJ1-2; 8 bases map to TRBD1. The junction had 9 bases not matched to a gene; V was cut back by 0 bases and J by 0 bases. Germline V lookup: CDR1 LGHNA, CDR2 YNFKEQ. The CDR3 spans 18 residues. This CDR3 is CASSQDAQGGVTNYGYTF. CDR3 coding DNA: TGTGCCAGCAGCCAAGATGCACAGGGGGGGGTGACTAACTATGGCTACACCTTC.

In its sample, this clonotype was seen many times. A library prepared for alpha chains yielded this beta chain as an off-target read; its size is of little meaning. CDR3: CASSLGFGASGRWNEQFF. In DNA, the CDR3 is TGTGCCAGCAGCTTAGGGTTCGGGGCTAGCGGGAGGTGGAATGAGCAGTTCTTC. The gene calls are TRBV11-3 and TRBJ2-1, with 11 bases lining up with TRBD2. Per the germline V gene, CDR1 is SGHNT and CDR2 is YENEEA. V lost 1 base and J lost 7; bases outside the gene matches: 12. CDR3 length: 18 residues.

This clonotype occurred many times. Within a library made for alpha chains, this beta chain is off target, and its count is uninformative. The chain couples TRBV7-8 to TRBJ2-1; 9 bases map to TRBD2. Per the germline V gene, CDR1 is SGHVS and CDR2 is FQNEAQ. The CDR3 loop spans 16 amino acids. V lost 1 base, J lost 9 bases, and 10 bases stayed unmatched. The CDR3 here is CASSLGSSGNIGEQFF. CDR3 nucleotides: TGTGCCAGCAGCTTAGGCTCTAGCGGGAATATAGGTGAGCAGTTCTTC.

By share of the sample, this clonotype is medium-sized. The library was designed around alpha chains, so this beta chain is a stray read whose abundance carries little weight. The chain employs TRBV5-4 and TRBJ1-1; D gene ambiguous. The V and J ends lost 5 bases and 1 base respectively, with 9 bases between them. CDR1 is SGHNT and CDR2 is YYREEE in the germline V gene (reference sequence). This CDR3 spans 13 amino acids. This chain's CDR3 is CASRRGQNTEAFF. The CDR3 coding sequence is TGTGCCAGCAGGAGAGGGCAGAACACTGAAGCTTTCTTT.

In this sample, this clonotype is medium-sized. The library was prepared for alpha chains; this beta chain is a stray read, so its frequency means little. The chain has TRBV12-3 or TRBV12-4 and TRBJ2-1, with 7 nucleotides matching TRBD2. The length of the CDR3 is 14 residues. With 5 bases clipped from V and 6 bases from J, the junction kept 7 bases outside the gene matches. CDR3 region: CASSPLRGVNEQFF. Here the CDR3 DNA reads TGTGCCAGCAGTCCCTTACGGGGGGTCAATGAGCAGTTCTTC.

This clonotype was counted at least ten times. This beta chain represents an off-target read in a library built for alpha chains; its size is of limited meaning. The chain uses TRBV24-1 and TRBJ2-2; D might be TRBD1 (6 bases). This CDR3 has 13 amino acids. The V gene's germline CDR1 is KGHDR and CDR2 SFDVKD. The V gene lost 8 bases and the J gene lost 1 base, with 7 bases spanning the gap. In nucleotides, the CDR3 is TGTGCCACCAAGGGACAGAACACCGGGGAGCTGTTTTTT. Its protein product is CATKGQNTGELFF.

This clonotype was detected many times. Within a library made for alpha chains, this beta chain is off target, and its count is uninformative. The chain couples TRBV6-6 to TRBJ2-5, with a possible D match to TRBD2 (5 bases). From germline, CDR1 is MNHNY and CDR2 SVGAGI (reference sequence). This CDR3 spans 13 amino acids. With 9 bases removed from V and 5 bases from J, the gap between germline ends came to 16 bases. The CDR3 region has the DNA TGTGCCAGTCACCCGGGCGAGGGCGAGACCCAGTACTTC. It yields the protein CASHPGEGETQYF.

By proportion, this clonotype is medium-sized. The library was designed around alpha chains, so this beta chain is a stray read whose abundance carries little weight. The chain couples TRBV7-3 to TRBJ2-3; 11 bases match TRBD2. CDR1 and CDR2 (germline): SGHTA, FQGTGA. CDR3 length equals 17 residues. Trimming at V came to 5 bases and at J to 3 bases, leaving 10 bases not matched to a gene. DNA of the CDR3: TGTGCCAGCAGCAAAAGAATAGCGGGAGGGCCGACAGATACGCAGTATTTT. As protein: CASSKRIAGGPTDTQYF.

As concerns this clonotype: With the library built for alpha chains, this beta chain is off target and its frequency is not meaningful. V gene TRBV28 combines with J gene TRBJ2-3; no firm D call. Germline CDR1 MDHEN, CDR2 SYDVKM. With 8 bases removed from V and 4 bases from J, the gap between germline ends came to 13 bases. The length of the CDR3 is 13 residues. DNA for the CDR3: TGTGCCAGCCAGGAGCCGACACCAGATACGCAGTATTTT. Translation: CASQEPTPDTQYF.

Note on this clonotype: This beta chain represents an off-target read in a library built for alpha chains; its size is of limited meaning. The chain has TRBV29-1 and TRBJ2-1, with 7 bases that match TRBD1. J was trimmed by 7 bases and V by 8 bases; bases with no gene match: 23. Germline loops: CDR1 SQVTM, CDR2 ANQGSEA. The CDR3 runs 17 residues. The chain's CDR3 is CSLVGTDITFRENEQFF. The DNA of the CDR3 is TGCAGCCTAGTGGGGACAGATATTACGTTTAGGGAAAATGAGCAGTTCTTC.

By its share, this clonotype is medium-sized. Because the library targeted alpha chains, this beta chain is an off-target read whose size means little. The J gene is TRBJ2-1, the V gene TRBV10-3; 12 bases are shared with TRBD2. The junction had 11 bases not matched to a gene; V was cut back by 2 bases and J by 9 bases. This CDR3 has 17 residues. The V gene's germline CDR1 is ENHRY and CDR2 SYGVKD. This CDR3 is CAISEAVGTSGYLEQFF. The CDR3, as DNA: TGTGCCATCAGTGAGGCTGTCGGGACTAGCGGGTACCTTGAGCAGTTCTTC.

This clonotype is termed medium-sized. The library was prepared for alpha chains; this beta chain is a stray read, so its frequency means little. The J gene is TRBJ1-4, the V gene TRBV11-3; D is possibly TRBD1 (6 bases). Germline V gene sequence: CDR1 SGHNT, CDR2 YENEEA. This CDR3 contains 17 residues. V lost 3 bases, J lost 7 bases, and 21 bases lay in between. The CDR3 DNA reads TGTGCCAGCAGCTTTTTCGACAGCCTAGGGGGAATTGAAAAACTGTTTTTT. It is translated as CASSFFDSLGGIEKLFF.

This clonotype is labeled as medium-sized. This beta chain is an unintended read in a library built for alpha chains; its size means little. V and J are TRBV7-2 and TRBJ2-1; TRBD1 aligns across 10 bases. Germline CDR1 is SGHTA and CDR2 is FQGNSA. The CDR3 has 14 amino acids. The trim removed 5 bases at V and 6 bases at J, leaving 4 bases unmatched. CDR3 in DNA: TGTGCCAGCAGCATCGGACAGGGGGGCAATGAGCAGTTCTTC. Translated: CASSIGQGGNEQFF.

There are many counts of this clonotype. This beta chain is off target for a library built for alpha chains, so its abundance means little. The chain couples TRBV21-1 to TRBJ1-1. TRBV21-1 is flagged as a pseudogene. CDR3 length equals 19 residues. Here the CDR3 reads CASSKWGGGFHQGEAEAFF. DNA of the CDR3: TGTGCCAGCAGCAAATGGGGAGGGGGATTCCACCAGGGAGAAGCTGAAGCTTTCTTT.

This clonotype was seen ten or more times. For a library built for alpha chains, this beta chain is a stray read; little rests on its size. This sequence joins TRBV3-1 and TRBJ1-2; D gene uncertain. Germline V gene data show CDR1 as LGHDT and CDR2 as YNNKEL (reference sequence). The CDR3 extends over 12 amino acids. Trimming pared 4 bases from V and 2 bases from J, leaving 5 bases between. The CDR3 sequence: CASSRENYGYTF. The CDR3 DNA sequence: TGTGCCAGCAGCCGCGAAAACTATGGCTACACCTTC.

This clonotype counts as medium-sized. This beta chain is off target for a library built for alpha chains, so its abundance means little. V gene TRBV6-6 combines with J gene TRBJ2-3; 12 bases line up with TRBD2. Per the germline V gene, CDR1 is MNHNY and CDR2 is SVGAGI (reference sequence). The CDR3 is 20 residues long. The V segment lost 4 bases and the J segment 0 bases; nucleotides outside the gene matches: 14. As DNA, the CDR3 is TGTGCCAGCAGTTCGATTTTGTTGGGACTAGCGGGCCTAAGCACAGATACGCAGTATTTT. It yields the protein CASSSILLGLAGLSTDTQYF.

By sample fraction, this clonotype is medium-sized (0.01 to 0.1%). The library was designed around alpha chains, so this beta chain is a stray read whose abundance carries little weight. J is TRBJ2-7 and V is TRBV7-9; TRBD2 agrees at 10 bases. CDR1 SEHNR and CDR2 FQNEAQ come from the germline V gene (reference sequence). V shed 2 bases, J shed 2 bases, and the junction held 3 bases outside the gene matches. The CDR3 is 15 residues long. The CDR3 spells CASSLTSGETYEQYF. The CDR3 bases are TGTGCCAGCAGCTTAACTAGCGGGGAGACCTACGAGCAGTACTTC.

This clonotype has at least ten counts. This beta chain is an off-target read within a library intended for alpha chains, so its frequency means little. The chain has TRBV4-2 and TRBJ2-5; perhaps TRBD2 as D (6 bases). The CDR3 is 15 amino acids. Trimming removed 4 bases at V and 5 bases at J, with 17 bases between. Germline lookup yields CDR1 LGHNA and CDR2 YNFKEQ. The CDR3 nucleotides are TGTGCCAGCAGCCCCCGTGGTAGCGGAATGGAGACCCAGTACTTC. It codes for CASSPRGSGMETQYF.

This clonotype is medium-sized (0.01 to 0.1%). In a library made to pick up alpha chains, this beta chain is a stray read with a size that means little. The chain uses TRBV29-1 and TRBJ1-2; TRBD1 matches 7 bases. Per the germline V gene, CDR1 is SQVTM and CDR2 is ANQGSEA. The CDR3 has 14 amino acids. V lost 5 bases and J lost 4; bases outside the gene matches: 10. The CDR3 loop is CSVHQGQKGYGYTF. CDR3 DNA sequence: TGCAGCGTTCACCAGGGACAGAAGGGCTATGGCTACACCTTC.

By proportion, this clonotype is medium-sized (0.01 to 0.1%). Little can be read into the size of this beta chain, an off-target read in a library designed for alpha chains. The chain recombines TRBV12-3 or TRBV12-4 with TRBJ2-2; D is undetermined. The length of the CDR3 is 12 residues. Trimming pared 4 bases from V and 6 bases from J, leaving 6 bases between. CDR3 region: CASSSGAGELFF. CDR3 in DNA: TGTGCCAGCAGTTCTGGGGCCGGGGAGCTGTTTTTT.